Presented here are 21 T cell receptor beta chains from one specimen sequenced in a study of graft-versus-host responses after intestinal transplantation (TCRdb year 2021). Library prep was done by the immunoSEQ multiplex PCR assay. The table was pulled from immuneACCESS by TCRdb, which kept in-frame rearrangements only. Such tables lose some clones; where checked, under half of the loss comes from unresolved V genes, and the rest has no known cause. The sample table contains about 10,000 clones; only one count was recorded for approximately 94% of them. The leading ten clones occupy under 2.5% of the sample. The specimen was PBMCs, collected 8 days after intestinal transplant. The receptors shown here come from a human patient who received an intestinal transplant, so some T cells may come from the graft donor.

The genes are TRBV30 and TRBJ2-3, with no clear D. Deletions cut 4 bases from V and 6 bases from J, with 5 bases between. Germline V lookup: CDR1 GTSNPN, CDR2 SVGIG (reference sequence). The CDR3 totals 10 residues. The CDR3 DNA is TGTGCCTGGAAAGGGGATACGCAGTATTTT. Encoded protein: CAWKGDTQYF.

The chain joins TRBV5-1 to TRBJ2-3, with TRBD2 matching over 7 bases. This CDR3 comprises 17 residues. In germline, CDR1 is SGHRS, CDR2 YFSETQ. V trimming: 7 bases; J trimming: 5 bases; junction bases outside the gene matches: 19. The CDR3 nucleotides read TGCGCCAGCCATGTAAGGACATGGCGGGAGATAGGAGATACGCAGTATTTT. Residues: CASHVRTWREIGDTQYF.

The chain is built from TRBV18 and TRBJ2-5; D uncertain. V was shortened by 0 bases and J by 6 bases, with 8 bases between the two germline ends. The CDR3 has 13 amino acids. The germline CDR1 and CDR2 sequences are KGHSH and LQKENI. In nucleotides, the CDR3 is TGTGCCAGCTCACCACCGAGCCGCAAGACCCAGTACTTC. Protein sequence: CASSPPSRKTQYF.

The genes are TRBV5-1 and TRBJ2-7; 7 nucleotides line up with TRBD1. CDR3 length: 16 amino acids. Germline-derived CDR1 and CDR2 are SGHRS and YFSETQ. V was clipped by 0 bases and J by 1 base; unmatched bases: 7. This chain's CDR3 is CASSLAWTGSSYEQYF. DNA for the CDR3: TGCGCCAGCAGCTTGGCCTGGACAGGTTCTTCCTACGAGCAGTACTTC. Full variable domain (outside the CDR3, taken from reference TRBV5-1 and TRBJ2-7): KAGVTQTPRYLIKTRGQQVTLSCSPISGHRSVSWYQQTPGQGLQFLFEYFSETQRNKGNFPGRFSGRQFSNSRSEMNVSTLELGDSALYLCASSLAWTGSSYEQYFGPGTRLTVT.

This chain joins TRBV28 and TRBJ2-3; 10 bases agree with TRBD1. The CDR3 is 16 residues long. CDR1 is MDHEN, CDR2 SYDVKM, per germline. J gave up 3 bases and V 1 base, and 4 bases lay outside the gene matches. CDR3 protein: CASSLSGQGRTDTQYF. The CDR3 bases are TGTGCCAGCAGTTTATCGGGACAGGGGAGGACAGATACGCAGTATTTT.

The rearrangement uses TRBV6-1 and TRBJ2-3; 9 bases match TRBD2. V gave up 4 bases and J gave up 1 base; unmatched junction bases: 6. The CDR3 consists of 16 residues. Germline loops: CDR1 MNHNS, CDR2 SASEGT. In DNA, the CDR3 is TGTGCCAGCAGTGCCGAGACTAGCGGCCGCACAGATACGCAGTATTTT. This codes for CASSAETSGRTDTQYF.

This chain joins TRBV7-9 and TRBJ2-5; no clear D. The CDR3 runs 13 residues. V lost 4 bases to trimming and J lost 3 bases, with 9 bases between them. Germline V gene sequence: CDR1 SEHNR, CDR2 FQNEAQ (reference sequence). The CDR3 nucleotides read TGTGCCAGCAGCTCCCCCGCGAAAGAGACCCAGTACTTC. Its protein is CASSSPAKETQYF. Full variable domain (rest looked up from reference TRBV7-9 and TRBJ2-5): DTGVSQNPRHKITKRGQNVTFRCDPISEHNRLYWYRQTLGQGPEFLTYFQNEAQLEKSRLLSDRFSAERPKGSFSTLEIQRTEQGDSAMYLCASSSPAKETQYFGPGTRLLVL.

The chain joins TRBV28 to TRBJ2-1; 13 bases match TRBD2. Unmatched junction bases numbered 18, after V lost 4 bases and J lost 6 bases. The CDR3 runs to 20 residues. Germline V gives CDR1 MDHEN, CDR2 SYDVKM. This chain's CDR3 is CASSSALAGGPKVWSNEQFF. CDR3 nucleotide sequence: TGTGCCAGCAGTTCAGCACTAGCGGGAGGGCCTAAGGTTTGGTCCAATGAGCAGTTCTTC.

The chain has TRBV27 and TRBJ2-7; D may be TRBD1 (6 bases). Looked up from germline, CDR1 is MNHEY and CDR2 is SMNVEV (reference sequence). CDR3 length: 14 residues. V was pared by 4 bases and J by 2 bases, with 12 bases between. As DNA, the CDR3 is TGTGCCAGCAGTTCGAAACAGGGTGCCTACGAGCAGTACTTC. It translates to CASSSKQGAYEQYF.

This clone has just one count. The chain combines TRBV28 with TRBJ2-2; D remains unclear. The length of the CDR3 is 13 residues. Germline V gives CDR1 MDHEN, CDR2 SYDVKM. Trimming stripped 5 bases from V and 5 bases from J, with 9 bases between. The CDR3 sequence is CASSQTSTGELFF. The CDR3 DNA reads TGTGCCAGCAGTCAGACATCTACCGGGGAGCTGTTTTTT.

There are a few counts of this clone. CDR3 nucleotides: TGTGCCAGCAGTTTGCTAGCGGGGGGGTTCGGGGAGACCCAGTACTTC. This translates into CASSLLAGGFGETQYF. The V and J genes are TRBV27 and TRBJ2-5, with 12 bases matching TRBD2. Germline V gene sequence: CDR1 MNHEY, CDR2 SMNVEV (reference sequence). The length of the CDR3 is 16 residues. The V segment lost 3 bases and the J segment 5 bases; nucleotides outside the gene matches: 7.

This chain links TRBV19 with TRBJ2-5; D might be TRBD1 (6 bases). Trimming removed 3 bases at V and 9 bases at J, with 23 bases between. The germline CDR1 and CDR2 sequences are LNHDA and SQIVND (reference sequence). This CDR3 is built from 16 residues. The CDR3 region is CASSMTGIGGPRAQYF. The DNA of the CDR3 is TGTGCCAGTAGTATGACCGGTATTGGGGGCCCTCGGGCCCAGTACTTC.

The chain carries TRBV5-4 and TRBJ1-2; 8 nucleotides line up with TRBD1. The V gene end was trimmed by 3 bases and the J gene end by 8 bases; junction bases not matched to a gene: 6. The CDR3 runs 13 residues. Germline CDR1 reads SGHNT; CDR2 reads YYREEE (reference sequence). CDR3 DNA sequence: TGTGCCAGCAGCTACCAGGGGGCGCTGGGCTACACCTTC. Residues: CASSYQGALGYTF.

The chain has TRBV7-9 and TRBJ2-3, with D perhaps assigned TRBD1 or TRBD2 (5 bases each). This CDR3 spans 16 amino acids. Trimming left V 5 bases short and J 4 bases short, with 19 bases between. Germline lookup yields CDR1 SEHNR and CDR2 FQNEAQ (reference sequence). CDR3 in DNA: TGTGCCAGCAGCGACCTGGGACCGTTTGGGGCAGATACGCAGTATTTT. This sequence encodes CASSDLGPFGADTQYF.

The chain carries TRBV7-9 and TRBJ2-7, with D unresolved. The germline V and J ends were trimmed by 5 bases and 4 bases, with 12 bases remaining between them. The CDR3 has 13 residues. CDR1 is SEHNR and CDR2 is FQNEAQ in the germline V gene (reference sequence). CDR3 loop: CASSPALGYEQYF. In DNA form, the CDR3 reads TGTGCCAGCAGCCCCGCCTTGGGATACGAGCAGTACTTC.

The chain couples TRBV19 to TRBJ2-7, with TRBD2 matching over 14 bases. The trim removed 5 bases at V and 7 bases at J, leaving 7 bases unmatched. The CDR3 has 15 amino acids. CDR1 is LNHDA, CDR2 SQIVND, per germline (reference sequence). The CDR3 DNA reads as TGTGCCAGTAGTCCTGGACTAGCGGGGGGCGGGGAGCAGTACTTC. Its translation is CASSPGLAGGGEQYF.

The chain has TRBV21-1 and TRBJ2-1. TRBV21-1 represents a pseudogene. The CDR3 runs 16 residues. CDR3 sequence reads: CASGGGVSDLANEQFF. In nucleotides, the CDR3 is TGTGCCAGCGGGGGCGGGGTGAGCGATTTGGCCAATGAGCAGTTCTTC.

The chain recombines TRBV11-2 with TRBJ2-7; the D gene is possibly TRBD1 (5 bases). The germline gives CDR1 SGHAT, CDR2 FQNNGV. There are 15 residues in the CDR3. Between the trimmed V and J ends, which lost 2 bases and 1 base, there was a span of 12 bases. CDR3 nucleotides: TGTGCCAGCAGCTTAAGGCCAGGGTGGTCCTACGAGCAGTACTTC. Its protein product is CASSLRPGWSYEQYF.

This clone was picked up one time. The chain links TRBV5-8 to TRBJ2-5; TRBD1 aligns across 7 bases. In germline, CDR1 is SGHTS, CDR2 YDEGEE. V shed 3 bases and J 4 bases; nucleotides not matched to a gene: 9. The CDR3 runs to 15 residues. The CDR3 here is CASSSGDSWRETQYF. CDR3 bases: TGTGCCAGCAGCTCCGGGGACAGTTGGCGAGAGACCCAGTACTTC.

This clone was seen once. The chain is built from TRBV4-1 and TRBJ2-7, with 11 positions matching TRBD2. The J segment lost 5 bases and the V segment lost 3 bases, leaving 6 bases of the junction unmatched. CDR1 is MGHRA, CDR2 YSYEKL, per germline. This CDR3 has 15 amino acids. CDR3 residues: CASSHKLAGVHEQYF. The CDR3 DNA reads TGCGCCAGCAGCCACAAACTAGCGGGAGTGCACGAGCAGTACTTC.

The chain has TRBV28 and TRBJ2-7; D may be TRBD1 (5 bases). CDR1 and CDR2 from the germline V gene are MDHEN and SYDVKM. The CDR3 spans 12 residues. Trimming cost V 5 bases and J 2 bases, with 7 bases left between them. This CDR3 is CASSPTAYEQYF. The CDR3, as DNA: TGTGCCAGCAGTCCGACAGCCTACGAGCAGTACTTC.